This T cell receptor (beta chain) was found in a study of cytomegalovirus exposure and HLA in healthy donors (dated by TCRdb to the late 2010s). For the study in its entirety: According to a later analysis, the approximately 130 validation repertoires were produced on the same platform as the 600 to 850 repertoires of the first cohort. In addition to the first cohort of around 670 subjects, a separate validation cohort of 120 different subjects was used. High-throughput TCR immunosequencing, statistical association of individual TCRs with disease status, and machine learning were combined to predict cytomegalovirus infection status. The study was designed to test whether signatures of past pathogen exposure could be identified by cataloging public T cell receptors.

What the authors observed across the whole study: In the study, 150 to 200 TCR beta chains were listed as associated with cytomegalovirus. In vitro tests confirmed that a few of the cytomegalovirus-associated TCR beta chains recognize cytomegalovirus antigens. A later analysis lacked HLA typing for the validation cohort, so it scored co-occurrence in that cohort across all 120 repertoires. Across donors, most TCR sequences were observed very rarely, whereas some public TCRs were present in many individuals. Cytomegalovirus status was reported to be diagnosed by the classifier with high specificity and sensitivity in both the original and validation cohorts. In a later analysis, TCRs clustered in the first cohort were found to also tend to co-occur in the 120 or so validation repertoires, with approximately 93% of cluster scores above 0. According to the authors, the approach could potentially be generalized to other disease states and immunological phenotypes.

V lost 4 bases and J lost 7 bases, and the count of bases not matched to a germline gene is 13. Via the germline V gene, CDR1 is LGHNA and CDR2 YSLEER. Counted from cysteine to phenylalanine, this CDR3 has 16 amino acids. The DNA shown is the 48-base CDR3, in frame from base 1. Donors formed part of the validation cohort, which comprised about 130 subjects and was distinct from the first cohort of roughly 600 subjects. The library was prepared using the immunoSEQ multiplex PCR assay. The authors' analysis ran thus. A statistical classification framework was built to diagnose cytomegalovirus status from the catalog of TCR beta chain sequences. TCRdb mirrors the immuneACCESS table, restricted to in-frame sequences. Some clones are absent from its copies; in checked studies, under half trace to an unresolved V gene, and the reason for the others is unknown. V and J calls and clone size come straight from that table; D and trimming were deduced from the DNA. In this sample the table shows 120,000 or so clones, roughly nine tenths of which occur a single time. 1.5% to 2% of the sample comes from the top ten.

To note about this clone: The antigen it binds to is not known. Base-call qualities are not available, and no considerably larger clone is one nucleotide away.

This sequence uses TRBV4-3 and TRBJ2-5, with 9 bases aligning to TRBD2. Sequenced material: PBMCs. This TCR was recovered from a woman in her late teens or twenties in good health and CMV-seronegative. Here is the DNA: TGCGCCAGCAGCCCAGCGCTGGGTAGCGGGGGAGGGACCCAGTACTTC. Translated, this gives CASSPALGSGGGTQYF.